The subject of this entry is one TCR beta chain. Its antigen is unknown. The data were taken from a study of T cells in Graves' hyperthyroidism and ophthalmopathy. Study-wide findings and caveats: Most clonotypes that expanded in the thyroid above 0.001 also showed up in blood. Ophthalmopathy and stable hyperthyroidism were told apart by a 13 V-J model.

V dropped 6 bases and J dropped 10 bases, with 12 bases sitting between them. This CDR3 has 12 residues. Germline V gene lookup returns CDR1 MGHDK and CDR2 SYGVNS. Over 18 months, lack of ophthalmopathy progression marked Graves' hyperthyroidism as stable. Patients aged 18 to 65 had newly diagnosed hyperthyroidism of under 2 months' duration. RNA transcripts yielded amplified TCR beta CDR3 regions. Using the HTBI primer set, a first-round RT-PCR was run on the TCR CDR3. Using its own MiXCR run on the multiplex PCR reads, TCRdb lists one record per CDR3 protein. The table lists 750,000 to 950,000 distinct CDR3 sequences, 38% of them singletons.

This TCR derives from a young man with Graves' hyperthyroidism. This rearrangement joins TRBV25-1 to TRBJ1-4, with D possibly being TRBD1 (6 bases). The sequenced sample consisted of blood. The CDR3 DNA reads TGTGCCAGCAGCGCGAGGGGGGGAAAACTGTTTTTT. Its translation is CASSARGGKLFF.